This T cell receptor (beta chain) originates from a study of beta chain features in type 1 diabetes. General study findings and limits: There was no resolution here of whether HLA type influences TCRB rearrangement.

This CDR3 region has 13 residues. CDR1 and CDR2 from the germline V gene are MNHNS and SASEGT. Trimming removed 4 bases at V and 1 base at J, with 8 bases between. Details on this clone: Its target is unknown.

Expressed TCRB transcripts were sequenced because the entire RNA isolate underwent reverse transcription. The repertoire was sequenced with immunoSEQ multiplex PCR; TCRdb's copy has only in-frame clones and lacks some. The sample carries 200,000 to 250,000 clones, roughly a tenth recorded once. Blood was collected once per donor into heparin, averaging roughly 120 mL. The rearrangement joins TRBV6-1 to TRBJ2-7; no definite D call. The sample comprised central memory CD4+ T cells from blood. The source of this sequence is a man in his late teens or twenties in good health. CDR3 coding DNA: TGTGCCAGCAGTGTCCAGGAGTCCTACGAGCAGTACTTC. Its translation: CASSVQESYEQYF.